The text below deals with one T cell receptor (beta chain). The V and J ends lost 2 bases and 0 bases respectively, with 8 bases between them. The germline V gene has CDR1 SGHTA and CDR2 FQGNSA. This CDR3 is built from 15 residues. This sample is part of a study of spatial heterogeneity in lung cancer. Study in general: The average appearance count of each unique TCR and UMI combination in raw reads was more than 9.5.

Time point noted: blood at routine non-recurrence follow-up after resection. Every TCR cDNA molecule bore a unique molecular identifier. From the 5' RACE reads, TCRdb called clonotypes with MiXCR, one entry per CDR3 protein. Among over 95,000 distinct CDR3 sequences listed, approximately 10% were seen once. The sample was PBMCs, taken at follow-up. This clonotype originated in a female donor with early-stage non-small cell lung cancer. The chain employs TRBV7-2 and TRBJ1-3; no clear D. The CDR3 loop reads CASSLFTYSGNTIYF. The DNA of the CDR3 is TGTGCCAGCAGCTTATTCACTTACTCTGGAAACACCATATATTTT.